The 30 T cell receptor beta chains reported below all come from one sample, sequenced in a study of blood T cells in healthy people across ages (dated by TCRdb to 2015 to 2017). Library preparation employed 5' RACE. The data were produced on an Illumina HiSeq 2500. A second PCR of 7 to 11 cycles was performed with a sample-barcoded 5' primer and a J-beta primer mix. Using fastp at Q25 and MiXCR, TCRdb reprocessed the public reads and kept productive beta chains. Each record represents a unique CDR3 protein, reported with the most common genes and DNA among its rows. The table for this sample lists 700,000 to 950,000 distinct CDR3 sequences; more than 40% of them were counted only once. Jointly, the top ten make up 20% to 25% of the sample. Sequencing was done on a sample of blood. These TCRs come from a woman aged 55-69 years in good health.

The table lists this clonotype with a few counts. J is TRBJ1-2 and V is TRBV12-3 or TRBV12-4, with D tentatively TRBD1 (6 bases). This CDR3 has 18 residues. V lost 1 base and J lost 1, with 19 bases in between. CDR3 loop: CASSLGTARSLDNYGYTF. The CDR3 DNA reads TGTGCCAGCAGTTTAGGGACAGCGAGGTCGTTGGATAACTATGGCTACACCTTC.

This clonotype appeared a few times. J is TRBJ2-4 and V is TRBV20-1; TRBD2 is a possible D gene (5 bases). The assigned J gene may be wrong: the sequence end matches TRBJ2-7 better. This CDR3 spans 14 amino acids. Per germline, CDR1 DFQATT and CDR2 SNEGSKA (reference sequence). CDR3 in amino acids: CSAPLRGRIYEQYF. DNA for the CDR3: TGCAGTGCTCCTCTCCGGGGTCGCATCTACGAGCAGTACTTC.

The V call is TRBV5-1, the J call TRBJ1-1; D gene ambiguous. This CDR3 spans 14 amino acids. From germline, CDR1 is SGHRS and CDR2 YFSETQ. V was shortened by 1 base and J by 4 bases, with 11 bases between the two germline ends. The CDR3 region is CASSLTAGSTEAFF. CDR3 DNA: TGCGCCAGCAGCTTGACAGCCGGTAGCACTGAAGCTTTCTTT.

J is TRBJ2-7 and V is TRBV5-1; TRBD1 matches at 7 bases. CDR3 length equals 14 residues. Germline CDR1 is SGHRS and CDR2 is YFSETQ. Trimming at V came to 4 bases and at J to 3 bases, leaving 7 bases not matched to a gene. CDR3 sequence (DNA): TGCGCCAGCAGCACCGACAGGGCGAACTACGAGCAGTACTTC. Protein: CASSTDRANYEQYF.

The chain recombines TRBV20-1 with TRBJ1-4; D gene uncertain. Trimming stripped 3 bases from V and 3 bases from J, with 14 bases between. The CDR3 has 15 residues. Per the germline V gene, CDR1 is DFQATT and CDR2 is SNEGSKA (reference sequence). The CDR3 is CSARSLASSNEKLFF. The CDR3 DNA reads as TGCAGTGCTAGGAGTTTAGCCTCCTCTAATGAAAAACTGTTTTTT.

The CDR3 DNA reads TGTGCCAGCAGTTCCCGAGGGGCTGAATACGAGCAGTACTTC. It encodes CASSSRGAEYEQYF. This chain connects TRBV27 to TRBJ2-7; D tentatively reads TRBD1 or TRBD2 (5 bases each). Germline V gene lookup returns CDR1 MNHEY and CDR2 SMNVEV (reference sequence). The CDR3 loop spans 14 amino acids. Trimming left V 4 bases short and J 4 bases short, with 14 bases between.

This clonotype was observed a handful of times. The CDR3 nucleotides read TGTGCCAGCAGTTACCCCGGAGGGGGGAGCTTCAAAAACATTCAGTACTTC. Its translation is CASSYPGGGSFKNIQYF. The V gene is TRBV6-2 or TRBV6-3, the J gene TRBJ2-4; the D gene could be TRBD1 or TRBD2 (6 bases each). The germline V gene has CDR1 MNHEY and CDR2 SVGEGT. Trimming removed 2 bases at V and 3 bases at J, with 17 bases between. The CDR3 spans 17 residues.

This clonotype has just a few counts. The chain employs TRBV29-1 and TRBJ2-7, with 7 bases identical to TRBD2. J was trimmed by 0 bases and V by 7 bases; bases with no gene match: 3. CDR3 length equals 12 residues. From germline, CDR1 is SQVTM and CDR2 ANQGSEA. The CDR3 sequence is CSAGEGSYEQYF. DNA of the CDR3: TGCAGCGCCGGGGAGGGCTCCTACGAGCAGTACTTC.

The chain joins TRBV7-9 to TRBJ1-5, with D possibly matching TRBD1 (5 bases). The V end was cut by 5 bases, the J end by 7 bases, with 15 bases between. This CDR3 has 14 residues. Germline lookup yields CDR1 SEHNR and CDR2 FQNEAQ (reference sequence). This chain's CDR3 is CASSLGQGHQPQHF. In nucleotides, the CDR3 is TGTGCCAGCAGCCTAGGACAAGGTCACCAGCCCCAGCATTTT.

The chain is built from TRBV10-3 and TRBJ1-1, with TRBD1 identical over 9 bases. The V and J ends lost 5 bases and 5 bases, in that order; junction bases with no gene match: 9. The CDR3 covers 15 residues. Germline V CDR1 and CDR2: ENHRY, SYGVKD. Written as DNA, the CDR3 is TGTGCCATCAGTCAACAGGGGGCGGGTGAGACTGAAGCTTTCTTT. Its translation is CAISQQGAGETEAFF.

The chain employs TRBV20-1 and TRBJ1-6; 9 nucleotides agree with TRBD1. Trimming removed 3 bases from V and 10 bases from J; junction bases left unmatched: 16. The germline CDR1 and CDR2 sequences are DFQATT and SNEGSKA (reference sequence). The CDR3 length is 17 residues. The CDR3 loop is CSARLGTGWDLNSPLHF. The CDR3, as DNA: TGCAGTGCTAGGCTCGGGACAGGGTGGGACCTAAACTCACCCCTCCACTTT.

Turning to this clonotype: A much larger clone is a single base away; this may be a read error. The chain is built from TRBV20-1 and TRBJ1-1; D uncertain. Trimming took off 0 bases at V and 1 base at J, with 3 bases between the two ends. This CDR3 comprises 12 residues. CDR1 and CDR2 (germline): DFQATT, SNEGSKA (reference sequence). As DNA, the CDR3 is TGCAGTGCTAGAGAAGGGAACACTGAAGCTTTCTTT. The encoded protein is CSAREGNTEAFF.

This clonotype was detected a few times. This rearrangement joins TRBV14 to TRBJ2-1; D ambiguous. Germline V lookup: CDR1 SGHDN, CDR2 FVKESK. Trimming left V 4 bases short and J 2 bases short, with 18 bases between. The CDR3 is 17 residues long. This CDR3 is CASSPGRAPLPYNEQFF. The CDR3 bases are TGTGCCAGCAGCCCTGGTAGGGCTCCCCTCCCCTACAATGAGCAGTTCTTC. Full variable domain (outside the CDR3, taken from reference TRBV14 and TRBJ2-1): EAGVTQFPSHSVIEKGQTVTLRCDPISGHDNLYWYRRVMGKEIKFLLHFVKESKQDESGMPNNRFLAERTGGTYSTLKVQPAELEDSGVYFCASSPGRAPLPYNEQFFGPGTRLTVL.

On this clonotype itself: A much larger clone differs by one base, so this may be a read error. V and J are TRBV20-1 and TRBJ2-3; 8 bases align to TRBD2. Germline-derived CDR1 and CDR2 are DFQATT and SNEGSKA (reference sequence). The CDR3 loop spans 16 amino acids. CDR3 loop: CNAPPATSGRTDTQYF. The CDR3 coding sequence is TGCAATGCCCCCCCGGCCACTAGCGGCCGCACAGATACGCAGTATTTT.

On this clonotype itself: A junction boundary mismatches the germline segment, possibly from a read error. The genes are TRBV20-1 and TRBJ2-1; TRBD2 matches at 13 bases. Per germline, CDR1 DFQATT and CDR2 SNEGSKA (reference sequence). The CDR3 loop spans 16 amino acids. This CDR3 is CSASRLAGGSYNERFF. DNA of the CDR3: TGCAGTGCAAGTAGACTAGCGGGGGGATCATACAATGAGCGGTTCTTC.

The CDR3, as DNA: TGTGCCAGCAACCCCATCGGCAGGGGCTACGAGCAGTACTTC. It specifies CASNPIGRGYEQYF. This chain links TRBV28 with TRBJ2-4; TRBD1 might be the D (6 bases). The DNA end favors TRBJ2-7, so the J call may be wrong. Per the germline V gene, CDR1 is MDHEN and CDR2 is SYDVKM. This CDR3 spans 14 amino acids.

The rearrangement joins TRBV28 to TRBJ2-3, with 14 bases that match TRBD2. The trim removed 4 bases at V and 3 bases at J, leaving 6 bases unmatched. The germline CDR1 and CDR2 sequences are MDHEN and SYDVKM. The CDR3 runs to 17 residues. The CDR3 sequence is CASSWGTSGSLTDTQYF. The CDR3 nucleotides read TGTGCCAGCAGTTGGGGGACTAGCGGGAGTCTGACAGATACGCAGTATTTT.

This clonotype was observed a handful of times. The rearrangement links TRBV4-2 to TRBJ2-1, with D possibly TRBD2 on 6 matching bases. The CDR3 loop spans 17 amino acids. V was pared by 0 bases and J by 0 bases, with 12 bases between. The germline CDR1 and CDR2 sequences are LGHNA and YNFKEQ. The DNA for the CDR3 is TGTGCCAGCAGCCAAGATCCGGGACTTGGCTCCTACAATGAGCAGTTCTTC. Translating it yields CASSQDPGLGSYNEQFF.

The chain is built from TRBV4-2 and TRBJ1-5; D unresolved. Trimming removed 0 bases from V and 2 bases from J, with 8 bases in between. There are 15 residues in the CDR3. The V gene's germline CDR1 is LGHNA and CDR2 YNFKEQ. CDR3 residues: CASSQEVGGNQPQHF. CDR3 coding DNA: TGTGCCAGCAGCCAAGAGGTCGGGGGCAATCAGCCCCAGCATTTT.

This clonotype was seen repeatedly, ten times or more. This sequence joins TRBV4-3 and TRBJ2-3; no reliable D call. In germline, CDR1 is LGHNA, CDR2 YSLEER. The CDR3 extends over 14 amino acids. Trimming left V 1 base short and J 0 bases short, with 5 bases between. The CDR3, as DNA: TGCGCCAGCAGCCAAGGGACCAGCACAGATACGCAGTATTTT. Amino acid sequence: CASSQGTSTDTQYF.

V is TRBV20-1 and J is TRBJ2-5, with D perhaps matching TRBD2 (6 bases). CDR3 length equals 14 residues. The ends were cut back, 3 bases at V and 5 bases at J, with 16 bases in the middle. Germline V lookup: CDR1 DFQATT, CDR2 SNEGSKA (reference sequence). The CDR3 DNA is TGCAGTGCTAGGGGGGGAGAGCTTGGGGAGACCCAGTACTTC. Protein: CSARGGELGETQYF.

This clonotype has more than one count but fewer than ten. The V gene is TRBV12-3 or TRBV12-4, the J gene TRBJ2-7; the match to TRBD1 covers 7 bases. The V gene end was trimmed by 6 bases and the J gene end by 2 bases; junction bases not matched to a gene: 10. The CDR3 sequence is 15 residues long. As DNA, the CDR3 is TGTGCCAGCAGGTCACGGGACAGCCTAACCTACGAGCAGTACTTC. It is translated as CASRSRDSLTYEQYF.

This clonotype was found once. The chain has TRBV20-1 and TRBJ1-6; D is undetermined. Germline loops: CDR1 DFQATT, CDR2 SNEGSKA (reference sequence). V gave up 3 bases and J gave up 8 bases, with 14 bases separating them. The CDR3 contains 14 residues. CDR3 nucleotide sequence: TGCAGTGCTAGTCGGGAGGGAAGGGATTCACCCCTCCACTTT. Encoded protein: CSASREGRDSPLHF.

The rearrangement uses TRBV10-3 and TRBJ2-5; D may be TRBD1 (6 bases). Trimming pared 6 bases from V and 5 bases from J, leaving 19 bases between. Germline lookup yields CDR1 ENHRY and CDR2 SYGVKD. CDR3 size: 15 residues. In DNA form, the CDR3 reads TGTGCCATCAGCATTGGACAGCCACCATCGGAGACCCAGTACTTC. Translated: CAISIGQPPSETQYF.

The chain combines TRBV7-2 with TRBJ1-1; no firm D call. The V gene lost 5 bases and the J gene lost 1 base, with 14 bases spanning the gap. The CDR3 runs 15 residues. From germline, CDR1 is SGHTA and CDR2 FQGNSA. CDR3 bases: TGTGCCAGCAGCCCAACGGGCAGCTCGAACACTGAAGCTTTCTTT. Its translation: CASSPTGSSNTEAFF. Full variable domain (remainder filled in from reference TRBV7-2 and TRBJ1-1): GAGVSQSPSNKVTEKGKDVELRCDPISGHTALYWYRQSLGQGLEFLIYFQGNSAPDKSGLPSDRFSAERTGGSVSTLTIQRTQQEDSAVYLCASSPTGSSNTEAFFGQGTRLTVV.

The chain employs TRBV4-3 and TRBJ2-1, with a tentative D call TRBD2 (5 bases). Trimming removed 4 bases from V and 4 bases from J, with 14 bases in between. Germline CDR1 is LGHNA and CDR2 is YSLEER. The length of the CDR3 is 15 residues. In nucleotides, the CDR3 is TGCGCCAGCAGCCTGAGGGAATGGGGTTACAATGAGCAGTTCTTC. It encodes CASSLREWGYNEQFF.

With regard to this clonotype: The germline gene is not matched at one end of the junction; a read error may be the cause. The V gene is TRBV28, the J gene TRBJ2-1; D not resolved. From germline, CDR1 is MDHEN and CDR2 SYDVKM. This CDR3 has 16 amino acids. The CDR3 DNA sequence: TGTACCAGCAGTTTGGGGAACGGCGGATCCTTGGGTGAGCAGTTCTTC. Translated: CTSSLGNGGSLGEQFF.

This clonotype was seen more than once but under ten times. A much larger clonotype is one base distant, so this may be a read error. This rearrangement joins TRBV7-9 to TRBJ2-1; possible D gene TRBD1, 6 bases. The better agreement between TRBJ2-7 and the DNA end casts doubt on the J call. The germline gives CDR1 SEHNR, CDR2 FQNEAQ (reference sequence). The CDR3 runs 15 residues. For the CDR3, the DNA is TGTGCCAGCAGCCGCAGGGGAAGCTCCTACAATGAGCAGTACTTC. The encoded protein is CASSRRGSSYNEQYF.

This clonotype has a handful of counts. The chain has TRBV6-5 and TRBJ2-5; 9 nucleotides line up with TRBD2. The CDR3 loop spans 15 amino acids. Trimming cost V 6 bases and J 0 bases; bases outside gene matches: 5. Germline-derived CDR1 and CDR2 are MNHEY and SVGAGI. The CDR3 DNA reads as TGTGCCAGCAGCCCTAGCGGGGCCCACCAAGAGACCCAGTACTTC. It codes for CASSPSGAHQETQYF.

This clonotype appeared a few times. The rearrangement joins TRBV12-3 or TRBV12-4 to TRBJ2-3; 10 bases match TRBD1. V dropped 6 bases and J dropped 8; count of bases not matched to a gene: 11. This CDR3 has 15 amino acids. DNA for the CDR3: TGTGCCAGCAGAGCCGGGACAGGGGTTTTCGGTACGCAGTATTTT. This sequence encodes CASRAGTGVFGTQYF.